The present entry profiles one T cell receptor (beta chain) with its context. This clonotype was counted a few times. No base-level quality is on record; no much larger clone is a single base apart. The sample belongs to a study of T cells after yellow fever vaccination (dated by TCRdb to the late 2010s). In terms of the full investigation: Staining for CD3, CD45RA, CCR7 and CD95 was used to sort memory subsets (EM, EMRA, CM and Tscm) on a BD FACS Aria III. Libraries from fractions with low cell numbers were prepared with the SMART-Seq v4 Ultra Low Input RNA kit. To follow T-cell clones before and after both primary and booster YFV17D yellow fever vaccination, bulk TCR alpha and beta repertoires underwent longitudinal sequencing. Two healthy male donors, one aged 18 to 29 and one aged 30 to 40 years, made up the cohort. Blood samples were taken at several timepoints before and after primary and secondary immunization, and bulk PBMC replicates and cell subsets were isolated. Memory subsets were sorted on days 0, 15 and 45 and at 18 months after primary vaccination, and on days 0, 15 and 45 after the 30-year booster.

This specimen's treatment or condition label, per the study, means: live attenuated yellow fever vaccine strain. PBMCs were isolated from peripheral blood using a standard Ficoll-Paque protocol. For sorted memory subsets, RNA extraction was done with the RNeasy Micro Kit. General conclusions and limits of the study: The secondary T-cell response was found to be weaker but faster than the primary response, with a peak reached on day 5 rather than on day 15. Computational filtering was needed because FACS-sorted repertoires could contain abundant contaminating clonotypes from the bulk population. Only two donors were included in the study, so the extent to which the findings can be generalized is limited. In the sorted memory subsets on day 0, nearly all of the vaccine-responding clonotypes fell below detection. A small fraction of clonotypes showed up in both the CD4 and CD8 compartments, probably as a result of convergent recombination. Most clones expanded after primary vaccination were re-detected after the booster (just under 97% of CD4 and 80% to 90% of CD8), suggesting broad memory maintenance.

A distance of 11 bases separates the germline ends of V and J, which lose 0 bases and 5 bases respectively. The germline V gene gives CDR1 as MNHEY and CDR2 as SVGAGI. The cysteine opens and the phenylalanine closes a CDR3 of 16 amino acids. Only the CDR3 region is kept as DNA, spanning 48 bases read in frame from base 1. The data were produced on an Illumina NovaSeq 6000. TCR cDNA was synthesized by 5'RACE template switching, which introduced a universal primer site and unique molecular identifiers. Priming for cDNA synthesis came from both the TCR alpha and TCR beta constant segments. Library amplification involved two PCR steps, and the second step added sample barcodes and sequencing adapters. Libraries were sequenced on Illumina HiSeq 2500 (2x100 bp) or NovaSeq (2x150 bp). Regarding the original processing steps: Reads were demultiplexed and collapsed into UMI consensus sequences with MIGEC, and V(D)J alignment was performed with MiXCR. Vaccine-responding clonotypes were defined with edgeR using replicate PBMC samples, requiring FDR below 0.01 and a log2 fold change above 5 up to day 15. CD4 or CD8 identity was assigned to each bulk clonotype according to whether the clonotype was present at higher abundance in the sequenced CD4 repertoire or the sequenced CD8 repertoire. To estimate how each clone was distributed across memory phenotypes, clonotype frequencies in memory subsets were weighted by FACS-sorted cell numbers. The public reads were reprocessed in TCRdb via fastp at Q25 and MiXCR, keeping in-frame beta chains. Rows are combined by CDR3 protein, so each entry shows the most common genes and DNA. The V and J calls, along with clone size, are taken from TCRdb and not from the paper's own processing. The sample contains 45,000 to 60,000 distinct CDR3 sequences, 4.5% to 6% of them found a single time. Around 30% of the sample is in the top ten clones.

The sequence was collected from a man between 18 and 29 years old who received the YFV17D yellow fever vaccine. The material sequenced was PBMCs, either bulk or a sorted T-cell subset (CD4+, CD8+, memory, or dextramer-sorted; not recorded which), taken on the day of the yellow fever booster vaccination. The V and J segments used are TRBV6-5 and TRBJ1-6; the D region possibly corresponds to TRBD1 (5 bases align). The CDR3 protein is CASSYSTVHNNSPLHF. The nucleotide sequence reads as follows: TGTGCCAGCAGTTACTCGACAGTTCATAATAATTCACCCCTCCACTTT.